This T cell receptor (beta chain) was sequenced during a study of CD8 T cells in ankylosing spondylitis. Overall study results and limits: Characteristic of ankylosing spondylitis blood, it appeared, was a TCR beta motif comprising about eight highly homologous variants.

TCRdb recomputed calls from the 5' RACE reads with MiXCR, one row per CDR3 protein. The table lists roughly 440,000 distinct CDR3 sequences, approximately 17% of them singletons. This CDR3 comprises 14 residues. The V gene's germline CDR1 is MGHDK and CDR2 SYGVNS. Trimming cost V 8 bases and J 7 bases, with 15 bases left between them. This clonotype was recorded a few times. Its target is unknown. The source of this sequence is a male donor with ankylosing spondylitis. The genes are TRBV25-1 and TRBJ1-6, with D perhaps matching TRBD1 (5 bases). Source material: blood, either unsorted or a sorted T cell fraction (not recorded which). The CDR3 spells CASSEGPLNSPLHF. The CDR3 DNA sequence: TGTGCCAGCTCCGAGGGGCCCCTCAATTCACCCCTCCACTTT. The full variable domain, completed using reference TRBV25-1 and TRBJ1-6, is EADIYQTPRYLVIGTGKKITLECSQTMGHDKMYWYQQDPGMELHLIHYSYGVNSTEKGDLSSESTVSRIRTEHFPLTLESARPSHTSQYLCASSEGPLNSPLHFGNGTRLTVT.